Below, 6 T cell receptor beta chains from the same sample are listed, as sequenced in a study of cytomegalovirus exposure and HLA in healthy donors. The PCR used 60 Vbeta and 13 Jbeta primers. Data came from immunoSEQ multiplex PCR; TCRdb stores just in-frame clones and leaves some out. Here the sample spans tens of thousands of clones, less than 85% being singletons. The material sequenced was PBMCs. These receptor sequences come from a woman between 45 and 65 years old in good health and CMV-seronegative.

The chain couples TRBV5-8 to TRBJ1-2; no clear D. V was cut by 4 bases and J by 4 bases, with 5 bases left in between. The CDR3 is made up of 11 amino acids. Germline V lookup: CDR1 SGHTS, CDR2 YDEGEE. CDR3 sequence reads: CASSLRYGYTF. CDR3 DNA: TGTGCCAGCAGCCTTCGCTATGGCTACACCTTC.

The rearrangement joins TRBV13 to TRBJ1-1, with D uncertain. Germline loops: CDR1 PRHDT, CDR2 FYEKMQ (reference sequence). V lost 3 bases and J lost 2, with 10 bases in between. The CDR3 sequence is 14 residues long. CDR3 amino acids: CASSFSLLNTEAFF. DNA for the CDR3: TGTGCCAGCAGCTTTAGTCTTCTAAACACTGAAGCTTTCTTT.

CDR3 coding DNA: TGCGCCAGCAGCTCGGGACTCCTCAGCACAGATACGCAGTATTTT. It specifies CASSSGLLSTDTQYF. This chain links TRBV5-1 with TRBJ2-3, with D possibly TRBD2 on 6 matching bases. Between the trimmed V and J ends, which lost 3 bases and 0 bases, there was a span of 11 bases. Germline CDR1 is SGHRS and CDR2 is YFSETQ. The CDR3 is made up of 15 amino acids. Full variable domain (outside the CDR3, taken from reference TRBV5-1 and TRBJ2-3): KAGVTQTPRYLIKTRGQQVTLSCSPISGHRSVSWYQQTPGQGLQFLFEYFSETQRNKGNFPGRFSGRQFSNSRSEMNVSTLELGDSALYLCASSSGLLSTDTQYFGPGTRLTVL.

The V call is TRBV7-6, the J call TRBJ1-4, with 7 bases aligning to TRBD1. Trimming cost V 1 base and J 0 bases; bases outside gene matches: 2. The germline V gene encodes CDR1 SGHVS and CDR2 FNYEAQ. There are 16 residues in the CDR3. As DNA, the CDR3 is TGTGCCAGCAGCTTAGAAAGGGGGCCAACTAATGAAAAACTGTTTTTT. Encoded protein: CASSLERGPTNEKLFF.

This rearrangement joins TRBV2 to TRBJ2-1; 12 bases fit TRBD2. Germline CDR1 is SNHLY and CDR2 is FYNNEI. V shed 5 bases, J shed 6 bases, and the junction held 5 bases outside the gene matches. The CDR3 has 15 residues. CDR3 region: CASSRTSGKVNEQFF. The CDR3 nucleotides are TGTGCCAGCAGTCGGACTAGCGGGAAGGTCAATGAGCAGTTCTTC.

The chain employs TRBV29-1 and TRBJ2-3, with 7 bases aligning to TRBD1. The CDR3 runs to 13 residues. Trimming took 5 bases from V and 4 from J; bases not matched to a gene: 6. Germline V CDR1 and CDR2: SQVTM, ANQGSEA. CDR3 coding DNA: TGCAGCGTTAAGACAGGGTTTTCAGATACGCAGTATTTT. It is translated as CSVKTGFSDTQYF.